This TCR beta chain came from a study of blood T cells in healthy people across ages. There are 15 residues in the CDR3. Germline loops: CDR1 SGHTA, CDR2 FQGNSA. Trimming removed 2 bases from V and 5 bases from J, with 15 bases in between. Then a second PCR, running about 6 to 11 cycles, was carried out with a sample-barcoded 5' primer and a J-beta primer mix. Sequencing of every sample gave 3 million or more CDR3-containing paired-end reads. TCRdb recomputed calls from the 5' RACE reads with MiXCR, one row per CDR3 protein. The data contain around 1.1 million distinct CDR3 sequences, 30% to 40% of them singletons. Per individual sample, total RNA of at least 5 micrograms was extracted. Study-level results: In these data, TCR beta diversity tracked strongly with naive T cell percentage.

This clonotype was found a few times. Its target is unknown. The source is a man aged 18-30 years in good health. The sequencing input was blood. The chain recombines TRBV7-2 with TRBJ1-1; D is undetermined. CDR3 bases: TGTGCCAGCAGCTTAAGCGCCGGGAGTCGGACTGAAGCTTTCTTT. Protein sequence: CASSLSAGSRTEAFF.